This T cell receptor (beta chain) was captured in a study of blood T cell repertoires in COVID-19. From germline, CDR1 is MNHEY and CDR2 SMNVEV (reference sequence). The CDR3 totals 19 residues. The ends lost 1 base at V and 1 base at J; junction bases unmatched: 13. Clones were sequenced by immunoSEQ multiplex PCR, and TCRdb holds only the in-frame ones, with some missing. The table includes around 160,000 clones, around 84% detected once. Specimen: PBMCs or T cells enriched from blood (not recorded which). This TCR came from a man aged 40-49 years who had recovered from COVID-19. The V call is TRBV27, the J call TRBJ1-1; TRBD1 matches 9 bases. As DNA, the CDR3 is TGTGCCAGCAGTTTATGGGGGGTCAATGGGGACAGGGAGAACACTGAAGCTTTCTTT. This sequence encodes CASSLWGVNGDRENTEAFF.